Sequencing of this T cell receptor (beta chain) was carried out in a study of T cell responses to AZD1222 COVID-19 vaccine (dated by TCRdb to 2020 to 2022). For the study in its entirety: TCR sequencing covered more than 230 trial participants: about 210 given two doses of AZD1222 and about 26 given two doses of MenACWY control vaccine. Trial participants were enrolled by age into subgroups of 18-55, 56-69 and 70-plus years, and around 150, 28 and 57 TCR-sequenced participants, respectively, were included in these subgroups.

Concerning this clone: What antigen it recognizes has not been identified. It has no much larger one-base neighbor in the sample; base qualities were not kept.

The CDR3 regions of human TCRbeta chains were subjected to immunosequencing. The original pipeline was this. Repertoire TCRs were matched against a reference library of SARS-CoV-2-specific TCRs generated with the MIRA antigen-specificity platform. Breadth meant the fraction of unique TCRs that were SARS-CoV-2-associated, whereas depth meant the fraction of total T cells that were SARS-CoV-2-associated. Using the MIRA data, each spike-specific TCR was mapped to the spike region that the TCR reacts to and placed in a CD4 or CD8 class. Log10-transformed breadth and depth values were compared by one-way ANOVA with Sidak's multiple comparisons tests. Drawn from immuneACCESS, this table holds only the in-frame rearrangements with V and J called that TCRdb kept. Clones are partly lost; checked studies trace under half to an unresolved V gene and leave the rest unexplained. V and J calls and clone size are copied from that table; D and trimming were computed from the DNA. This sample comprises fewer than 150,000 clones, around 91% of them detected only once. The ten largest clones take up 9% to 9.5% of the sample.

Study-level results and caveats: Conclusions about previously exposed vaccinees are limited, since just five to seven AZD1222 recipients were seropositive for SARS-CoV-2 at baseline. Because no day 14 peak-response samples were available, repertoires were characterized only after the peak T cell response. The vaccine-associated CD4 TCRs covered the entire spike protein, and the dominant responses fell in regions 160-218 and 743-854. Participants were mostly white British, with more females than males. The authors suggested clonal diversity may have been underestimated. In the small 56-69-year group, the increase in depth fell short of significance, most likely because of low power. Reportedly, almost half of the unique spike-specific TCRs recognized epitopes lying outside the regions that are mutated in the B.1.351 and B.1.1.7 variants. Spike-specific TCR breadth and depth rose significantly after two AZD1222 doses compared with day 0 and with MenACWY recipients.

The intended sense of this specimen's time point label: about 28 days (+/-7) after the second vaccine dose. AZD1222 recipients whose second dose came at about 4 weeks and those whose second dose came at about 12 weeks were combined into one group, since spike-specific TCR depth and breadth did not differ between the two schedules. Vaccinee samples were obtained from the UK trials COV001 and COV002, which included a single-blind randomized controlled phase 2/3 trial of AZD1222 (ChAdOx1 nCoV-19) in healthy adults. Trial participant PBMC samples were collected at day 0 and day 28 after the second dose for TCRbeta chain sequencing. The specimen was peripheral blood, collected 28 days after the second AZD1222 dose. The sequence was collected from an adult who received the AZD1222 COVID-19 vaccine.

The CDR3 sequence is CASSQTTGTNEKLFF. The sequenced DNA is TGTGCCAGCAGCCAAACTACCGGGACTAATGAAAAACTGTTTTTT. Recombination joined TRBV3-1 (or the pseudogene TRBV3-2) with TRBJ1-4, with the D gene not clear enough to name. The CDR3 covers 15 residues, taking in both the cysteine and the phenylalanine. Just CDR3 DNA is preserved here, 45 bases in frame from base 1. The germline V gene encodes CDR1 LGHDT and CDR2 YNNKEL (reference sequence). A distance of 9 bases separates the germline ends of V and J, which lose 2 bases and 2 bases respectively.